The 18 T cell receptor beta chains presented below share a single source sample, sequenced in a study of graft-versus-host responses after intestinal transplantation. Produced via immunoSEQ multiplex PCR; TCRdb's table is partial and in-frame only. Of about 19,000 clones in the sample, about a third were seen once. This specimen was alloreactive CD4+ T cells from a mixed lymphocyte reaction culture, taken before transplantation. As to subset: CFSE-low proliferating T cells sorted from roughly six-day pre-transplant mixed lymphocyte reaction (GvH or HvG direction). The receptor set was obtained from a human patient who was an organ donor for intestinal transplantation.

This clone appeared a few times. This sequence joins TRBV2 and TRBJ2-7; 8 bases map to TRBD1. V dropped 7 bases and J dropped 5; count of bases not matched to a gene: 7. Germline lookup yields CDR1 SNHLY and CDR2 FYNNEI. The CDR3 covers 13 residues. Written as DNA, the CDR3 is TGTGCCAGCAATCCGGACAGGGTCCACGAGCAGTACTTC. As protein: CASNPDRVHEQYF.

This clone was seen more than once but under ten times. The chain has TRBV6-1 and TRBJ1-2; D unclear. The CDR3 covers 13 residues. CDR1 and CDR2 (germline): MNHNS, SASEGT. V was trimmed by 0 bases and J by 4 bases, leaving 6 bases between them. The CDR3 DNA reads as TGTGCCAGCAGTGAAGCATGGCTCTATGGCTACACCTTC. It encodes CASSEAWLYGYTF.

In its sample, this clone was seen a few times. This rearrangement joins TRBV6-6 to TRBJ1-1; TRBD1 aligns across 8 bases. V was pared by 4 bases and J by 3 bases, with 4 bases of the junction left unmatched. CDR1 is MNHNY and CDR2 is SVGAGI in the germline V gene (reference sequence). This CDR3 comprises 14 residues. The CDR3 coding sequence is TGTGCCAGCAGTTCGTTACAGGGGGACACTGAAGCTTTCTTT. This gives the protein CASSSLQGDTEAFF.

This rearrangement joins TRBV5-8 to TRBJ2-6; TRBD2 is a possible D gene (6 bases). Trimming cost V 1 base and J 2 bases, with 13 bases left between them. The CDR3 spans 17 residues. Germline values: CDR1 SGHTS, CDR2 YDEGEE. CDR3 region: CASSLSGRGAGANVLTF. The CDR3 DNA is TGTGCCAGCAGCTTGTCCGGGCGGGGAGCTGGGGCCAACGTCCTGACTTTC. Variable domain in full (rest from reference TRBV5-8 and TRBJ2-6): EAGVTQSPTHLIKTRGQQATLRCSPISGHTSVYWYQQALGLGLQFLLWYDEGEERNRGNFPPRFSGRQFPNYSSELNVNALELEDSALYLCASSLSGRGAGANVLTFGAGSRLTVL.

The rearrangement joins TRBV11-3 to TRBJ2-3; 11 bases line up with TRBD1. The CDR3 consists of 15 residues. With V trimmed by 5 bases and J by 6 bases, 7 bases remained unmatched. Germline-derived CDR1 and CDR2 are SGHNT and YENEEA. The CDR3 loop is CASSLRTGGLDTQYF. The CDR3 bases are TGTGCCAGCAGCCTAAGGACAGGGGGCTTGGATACGCAGTATTTT.

This clone showed up just a few times. The rearrangement links TRBV6-5 to TRBJ2-7, with D perhaps TRBD2 (7 bases). Germline CDR1 and CDR2: MNHEY and SVGAGI. The V end was cut by 7 bases, the J end by 2 bases, with 12 bases between. This CDR3 spans 13 amino acids. In DNA form, the CDR3 reads TGTGCCAGCAAAGGGGGGGGTACCTACGAGCAGTACTTC. It specifies CASKGGGTYEQYF.

By share, this clone ranks as medium-sized. The V and J genes are TRBV6-5 and TRBJ2-2, with 7 nucleotides matching TRBD1. Germline CDR1 MNHEY, CDR2 SVGAGI. Trimming removed 4 bases from V and 4 bases from J; junction bases left unmatched: 9. This CDR3 spans 16 amino acids. CDR3: CASSFRQGWGTGELFF. In DNA, the CDR3 is TGTGCCAGCAGTTTCCGACAGGGTTGGGGCACCGGGGAGCTGTTTTTT.

The count of this clone is one. This chain links TRBV15 with TRBJ2-2; D might be TRBD2 (5 bases). In germline, CDR1 is LNHNV, CDR2 YYDKDF (reference sequence). The CDR3 contains 15 residues. Between the trimmed V and J ends, which lost 1 base and 5 bases, there was a span of 11 bases. The CDR3 DNA sequence: TGTGCCACCAGCAGAGTCGGAACTAGAACCGGGGAGCTGTTTTTT. It codes for CATSRVGTRTGELFF.

This clone was counted between two and nine times. This chain uses TRBV30 with TRBJ1-1, with a weak D call TRBD1 (6 bases). CDR1 GTSNPN and CDR2 SVGIG come from the germline V gene (reference sequence). The CDR3 is 14 residues long. V was pared by 0 bases and J by 2 bases, with 10 bases between. The CDR3 coding sequence is TGTGCCTGGAGTGTCCGCAGGGGAAACACTGAAGCTTTCTTT. Translating it yields CAWSVRRGNTEAFF.

This clone is labeled medium-sized. V usage is TRBV10-3 and J usage is TRBJ2-7; D might be TRBD1 (5 bases). Germline-derived CDR1 and CDR2 are ENHRY and SYGVKD. The germline V and J ends were trimmed by 4 bases and 5 bases, with 12 bases remaining between them. The CDR3 consists of 13 residues. This CDR3 is CAISVGRVNEQYF. CDR3 bases: TGTGCCATCAGTGTTGGCAGGGTCAACGAGCAGTACTTC.

This clone turned up a few times. The chain combines TRBV7-9 with TRBJ2-3; D is uncertain. V was shortened by 2 bases and J by 0 bases, with 3 bases between the two germline ends. The CDR3 is 13 residues long. CDR1 and CDR2 from the germline V gene are SEHNR and FQNEAQ (reference sequence). CDR3 loop: CASSLQSTDTQYF. The CDR3 region has the DNA TGTGCCAGCAGCTTACAGAGCACAGATACGCAGTATTTT. Drawing the rest from reference TRBV7-9 and TRBJ2-3, the complete variable domain is DTGVSQNPRHKITKRGQNVTFRCDPISEHNRLYWYRQTLGQGPEFLTYFQNEAQLEKSRLLSDRFSAERPKGSFSTLEIQRTEQGDSAMYLCASSLQSTDTQYFGPGTRLTVL.

In its sample, this clone was seen a few times. V usage is TRBV7-2 and J usage is TRBJ2-7, with D hard to call. This CDR3 has 13 residues. CDR1 and CDR2 from the germline V gene are SGHTA and FQGNSA. Trimming removed 2 bases at V and 2 bases at J, with 7 bases between. The CDR3 DNA is TGTGCCAGCAGCTTACGGCCCACCTACGAGCAGTACTTC. It codes for CASSLRPTYEQYF.

A few counts support this clone. The chain combines TRBV28 with TRBJ2-3; maybe TRBD1 (7 bases). The CDR3 is 13 residues long. V gave up 4 bases and J gave up 3 bases, with 8 bases separating them. CDR1 is MDHEN, CDR2 SYDVKM, per germline. CDR3 nucleotide sequence: TGTGCCAGCAGTTCAGGGGGGACAGATACGCAGTATTTT. It specifies CASSSGGTDTQYF.

A few counts support this clone. This chain connects TRBV29-1 to TRBJ2-1, with a possible D match to TRBD2 (6 bases). V lost 1 base, J lost 0 bases, and 16 bases lay in between. The CDR3 has 17 residues. The germline gives CDR1 SQVTM, CDR2 ANQGSEA. CDR3 coding DNA: TGCAGCGTTGAAGGGGGGGTCAGCCGTCTCTCCTACAATGAGCAGTTCTTC. It yields the protein CSVEGGVSRLSYNEQFF.

This sequence joins TRBV6-5 and TRBJ1-1; tentative D call: TRBD1 (6 bases). Trimming removed 2 bases from V and 2 bases from J, with 9 bases in between. CDR3 length: 14 amino acids. Germline lookup yields CDR1 MNHEY and CDR2 SVGAGI. The DNA for the CDR3 is TGTGCCAGCAGTTACGGGGGCCCAAACACTGAAGCTTTCTTT. The encoded protein is CASSYGGPNTEAFF.

The chain has TRBV7-2 and TRBJ2-5, with TRBD1 matching 7 bases. The DNA matches TRBJ2-7 better at its end, which makes the J call doubtful. Germline CDR1 is SGHTA and CDR2 is FQGNSA. This CDR3 has 14 residues. The CDR3 DNA sequence: TGTGCCAGCAGCGTACCGGGACAGACCTACGAGCAGTACTTC. Its protein is CASSVPGQTYEQYF.

The rearrangement links TRBV2 to TRBJ1-2; tentative D call: TRBD1 (6 bases). The CDR3 extends over 14 amino acids. V was clipped by 6 bases and J by 5 bases, with 16 bases between them. Germline V gene lookup returns CDR1 SNHLY and CDR2 FYNNEI. The CDR3 loop reads CASSQTTGSYGYTF. In DNA, the CDR3 is TGTGCCAGCAGCCAGACGACAGGATCATATGGCTACACCTTC.

The rearrangement uses TRBV7-2 and TRBJ2-1; 8 bases map to TRBD2. This CDR3 comprises 15 residues. CDR1 is SGHTA, CDR2 FQGNSA, per germline. Trimming cost V 2 bases and J 9 bases; bases outside gene matches: 9. As DNA, the CDR3 is TGTGCCAGCAGCTTACGGGGGGGAAGGATGATTGAGCAGTTCTTC. Translated, it gives CASSLRGGRMIEQFF.